This T cell receptor beta chain emerged from a study of molecular identifiers for immune sequencing clone quantification. The CD8+CD4-CCR7+CD45RA+ phenotype defined the sorted naive CD8 T cells. One entry per CDR3 protein results from TCRdb running MiXCR on the PCR reads. The repertoire holds some 320,000 distinct CDR3 sequences, 20% to 25% seen once, with 0.81% in the top ten. This CDR3 region has 15 residues. Per germline, CDR1 MNHEY and CDR2 SVGEGT. Trimming cost V 6 bases and J 5 bases; bases outside gene matches: 7. On this clonotype itself: The target antigen is unknown.

Points from the study as a whole: Researchers reportedly could pick up spiked Jurkat TCR RNA from one cell mixed into about a million naive cells.

This sequence joins TRBV6-2 or TRBV6-3 and TRBJ2-7; 13 bases match TRBD2. The sample was naive CD8+ T cells from blood, with Jurkat cell RNA spiked in. Indicated subset: FACS-sorted CD8+CD4-CCR7+CD45RA+ naive T cells. The receptor comes from a human donor in good health. Some libraries in this study had Jurkat cell RNA spiked in. CDR3 nucleotide sequence: TGTGCCAGCAGCATGGGACTAGCGGGAAGCGACGAGCAGTACTTC. Amino acids: CASSMGLAGSDEQYF.